The clone carrying this TCR beta chain appeared many times. Its antigen is not known. This CDR3 spans 15 amino acids. Per the germline V gene, CDR1 is SGHVS and CDR2 is FNYEAQ. V was pared by 3 bases and J by 3 bases, with 14 bases between. TCRdb independently ran MiXCR on the reads; one entry per CDR3 protein. The data hold approximately 350,000 distinct CDR3 sequences, with about 35% observed a single time. The data derive from a study of T cell repertoires in cytomegalovirus infection. Findings of the study overall: HLA-C-restricted CMV clonotypes gave the most frequent clonotype in two of eight donors.

The TCR was taken from a human donor in good health (CMV status not recorded). Some clones in this sample may be carry-over from other donors' samples. Sample: cultured PBMCs, taken from culture after CMV antigen stimulation. This chain uses TRBV7-6 with TRBJ2-5; D may be TRBD1 or TRBD2 (6 bases each). The CDR3 loop is CASSLGTDRKETQYF. In DNA, the CDR3 is TGTGCCAGCAGCTTGGGGACTGACAGGAAAGAGACCCAGTACTTC.